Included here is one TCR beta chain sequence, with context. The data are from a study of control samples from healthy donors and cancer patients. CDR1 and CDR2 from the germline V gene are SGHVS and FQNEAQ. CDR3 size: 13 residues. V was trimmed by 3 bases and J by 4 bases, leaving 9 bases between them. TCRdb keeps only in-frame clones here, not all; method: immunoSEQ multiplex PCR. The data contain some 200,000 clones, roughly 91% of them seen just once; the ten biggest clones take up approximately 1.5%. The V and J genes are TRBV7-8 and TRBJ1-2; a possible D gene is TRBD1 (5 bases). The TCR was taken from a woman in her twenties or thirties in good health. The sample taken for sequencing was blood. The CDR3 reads CASSFQGGYGYTF. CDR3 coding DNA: TGTGCCAGCAGCTTTCAGGGAGGCTATGGCTACACCTTC.